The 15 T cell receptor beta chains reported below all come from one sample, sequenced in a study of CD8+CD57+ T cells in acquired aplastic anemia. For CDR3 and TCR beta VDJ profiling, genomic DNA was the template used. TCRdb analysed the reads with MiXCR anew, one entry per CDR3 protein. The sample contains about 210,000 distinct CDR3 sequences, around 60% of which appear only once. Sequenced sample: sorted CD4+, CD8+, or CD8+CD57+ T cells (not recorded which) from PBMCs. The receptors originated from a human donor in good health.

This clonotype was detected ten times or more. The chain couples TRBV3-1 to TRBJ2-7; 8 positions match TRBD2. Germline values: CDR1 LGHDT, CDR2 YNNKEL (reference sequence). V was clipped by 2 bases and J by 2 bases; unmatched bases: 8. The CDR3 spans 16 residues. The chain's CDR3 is CASSQRWAGGPYEQYF. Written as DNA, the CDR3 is TGTGCCAGCAGCCAACGATGGGCGGGAGGACCCTACGAGCAGTACTTC.

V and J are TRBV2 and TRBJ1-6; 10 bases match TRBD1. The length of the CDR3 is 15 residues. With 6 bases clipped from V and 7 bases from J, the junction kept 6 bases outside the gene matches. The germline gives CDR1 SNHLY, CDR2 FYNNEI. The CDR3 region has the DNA TGTGCCAGCAGCGGATCGGGACAGGGGAATTCACCCCTCCACTTT. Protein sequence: CASSGSGQGNSPLHF.

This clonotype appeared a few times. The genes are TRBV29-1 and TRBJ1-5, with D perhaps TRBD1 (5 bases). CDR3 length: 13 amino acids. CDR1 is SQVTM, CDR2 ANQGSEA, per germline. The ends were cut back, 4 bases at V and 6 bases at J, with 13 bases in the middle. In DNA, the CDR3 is TGCAGCGTTGCTTCGGACACAGGTCAGCCCCAGCATTTT. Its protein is CSVASDTGQPQHF.

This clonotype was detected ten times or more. The CDR3 DNA reads as TGTGCCAGCAGCTTAGAGGCGGGGGATCTCACCGGGGAGCTGTTTTTT. This translates into CASSLEAGDLTGELFF. This chain connects TRBV11-2 to TRBJ2-2; 7 positions agree with TRBD2. With 0 bases clipped from V and 4 bases from J, the junction kept 5 bases outside the gene matches. The CDR3 has 16 residues. Germline V gene sequence: CDR1 SGHAT, CDR2 FQNNGV. The entire variable domain, with the rest obtained from reference TRBV11-2 and TRBJ2-2, is as follows: EAGVAQSPRYKIIEKRQSVAFWCNPISGHATLYWYQQILGQGPKLLIQFQNNGVVDDSQLPKDRFSAERLKGVDSTLKIQPAKLEDSAVYLCASSLEAGDLTGELFFGEGSRLTVL.

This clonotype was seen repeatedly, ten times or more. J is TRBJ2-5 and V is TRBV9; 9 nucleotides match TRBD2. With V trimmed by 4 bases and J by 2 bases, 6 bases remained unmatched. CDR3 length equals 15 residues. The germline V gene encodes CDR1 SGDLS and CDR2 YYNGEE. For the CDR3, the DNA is TGTGCCAGCAGCTCGAGCGGGGGGTATCAAGAGACCCAGTACTTC. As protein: CASSSSGGYQETQYF.

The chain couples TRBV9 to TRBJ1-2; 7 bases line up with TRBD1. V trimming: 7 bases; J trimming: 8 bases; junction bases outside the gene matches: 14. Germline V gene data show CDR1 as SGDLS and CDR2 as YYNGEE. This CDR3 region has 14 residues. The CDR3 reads CASSPSGGAEGYTF. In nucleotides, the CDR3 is TGTGCCAGCTCACCATCAGGGGGGGCAGAAGGCTACACCTTC.

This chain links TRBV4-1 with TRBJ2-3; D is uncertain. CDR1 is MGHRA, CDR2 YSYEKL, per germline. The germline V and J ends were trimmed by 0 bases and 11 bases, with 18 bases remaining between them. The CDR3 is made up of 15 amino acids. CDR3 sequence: CASSQESQVGNEQYF. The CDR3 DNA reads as TGCGCCAGCAGCCAAGAAAGTCAGGTGGGCAATGAGCAGTATTTT.

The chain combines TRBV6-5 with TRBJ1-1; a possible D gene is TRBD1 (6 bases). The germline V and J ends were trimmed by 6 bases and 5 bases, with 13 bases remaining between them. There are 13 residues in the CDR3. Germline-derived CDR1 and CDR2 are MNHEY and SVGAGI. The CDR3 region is CASSHTGRTEAFF. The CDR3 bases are TGTGCCAGCAGCCATACAGGGAGGACTGAAGCTTTCTTT.

In nucleotides, the CDR3 is TGTGCCAGCAGCTTAGGCCCGGGACTAGCGGGAGGGCCTAGCACAGATACGCAGTATTTT. Its translation: CASSLGPGLAGGPSTDTQYF. This chain connects TRBV7-3 to TRBJ2-3, with 16 nucleotides matching TRBD2. V was clipped by 2 bases and J by 0 bases; unmatched bases: 8. Germline values: CDR1 SGHTA, CDR2 FQGTGA. The CDR3 has 20 residues.

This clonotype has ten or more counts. The CDR3 region is CASSQGVGGAYEQYF. The CDR3, as DNA: TGTGCCAGCAGCCAAGGCGTCGGTGGAGCCTACGAGCAGTACTTC. The chain recombines TRBV14 with TRBJ2-7; D not resolved. The germline CDR1 and CDR2 sequences are SGHDN and FVKESK. Trimming removed 1 base from V and 2 bases from J, with 12 bases in between. CDR3 size: 15 residues.

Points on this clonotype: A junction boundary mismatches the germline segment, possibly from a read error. CDR3 residues: CVSSQDRDRVLTDTQYF. The CDR3 nucleotides read TGTGTCAGCAGCCAGGACCGGGACAGAGTTCTCACAGATACGCAGTATTTT. V gene TRBV16 combines with J gene TRBJ2-3; 7 bases are a match to TRBD1. Looked up from germline, CDR1 is KGHSY and CDR2 is FQNENV. The CDR3 is 17 residues long.

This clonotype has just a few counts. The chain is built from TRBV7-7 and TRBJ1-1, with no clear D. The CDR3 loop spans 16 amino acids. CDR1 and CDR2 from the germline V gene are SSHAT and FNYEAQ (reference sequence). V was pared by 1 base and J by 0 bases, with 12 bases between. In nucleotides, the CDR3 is TGTGCCAGCAGCTTAGGTAGAGGGTCCATGAACACTGAAGCTTTCTTT. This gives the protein CASSLGRGSMNTEAFF.

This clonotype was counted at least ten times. The DNA of the CDR3 is TGTGCCAGCAGTTTCGGGACAGGGGGCGACCAGCAGTACTTC. This translates into CASSFGTGGDQQYF. V gene TRBV27 combines with J gene TRBJ2-7, with TRBD1 identical over 12 bases. Looked up from germline, CDR1 is MNHEY and CDR2 is SMNVEV (reference sequence). V trimming: 3 bases; J trimming: 8 bases; junction bases outside the gene matches: 5. The CDR3 spans 14 residues.

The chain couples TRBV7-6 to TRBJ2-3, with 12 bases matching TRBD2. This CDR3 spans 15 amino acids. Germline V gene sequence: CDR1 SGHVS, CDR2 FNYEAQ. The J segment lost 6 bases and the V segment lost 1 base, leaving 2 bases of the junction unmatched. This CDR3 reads CASSLELAGGDTQYF. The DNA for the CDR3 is TGTGCCAGCAGCTTAGAACTAGCGGGAGGTGATACGCAGTATTTT. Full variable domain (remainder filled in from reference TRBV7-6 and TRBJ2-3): GAGVSQSPRYKVTKRGQDVALRCDPISGHVSLYWYRQALGQGPEFLTYFNYEAQQDKSGLPNDRFSAERPEGSISTLTIQRTEQRDSAMYRCASSLELAGGDTQYFGPGTRLTVL.

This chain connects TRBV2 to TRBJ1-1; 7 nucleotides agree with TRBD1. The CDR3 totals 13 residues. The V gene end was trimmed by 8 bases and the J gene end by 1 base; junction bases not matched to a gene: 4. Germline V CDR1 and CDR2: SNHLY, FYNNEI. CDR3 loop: CASLGQPNTEAFF. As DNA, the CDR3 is TGTGCCAGCCTGGGACAGCCGAACACTGAAGCTTTCTTT.